These 21 T cell receptor beta chains were all obtained from the same sample, sequenced in a study of shared T cell receptors in the human thymus. Profiling relied on immunoSEQ multiplex PCR, and the TCRdb table lists in-frame clones only, not all of them. The sample yields 650,000 to 950,000 clones, around 85% seen once. These data were also reused for a study on human thymus T cells.

Sequencing was done on a sample of thymocytes. These receptors originate from a girl under three years old with a congenital heart defect.

This chain joins TRBV2 and TRBJ2-3; possible D gene TRBD2, 6 bases. Germline values: CDR1 SNHLY, CDR2 FYNNEI. V dropped 6 bases and J dropped 2 bases, with 12 bases sitting between them. The CDR3 is made up of 14 amino acids. The CDR3, as DNA: TGTGCCAGCAGGGTCCAGCGGGTCACAGATACGCAGTATTTT. Translation gives CASRVQRVTDTQYF.

The V call is TRBV11-2, the J call TRBJ2-1; 7 positions agree with TRBD1. The CDR3 has 15 amino acids. V lost 0 bases, J lost 9 bases, and 8 bases stayed unmatched. Germline CDR1 reads SGHAT; CDR2 reads FQNNGV. Here the CDR3 reads CASSLDLPRGSEQFF. The CDR3 region has the DNA TGTGCCAGCAGCTTAGATCTTCCCAGGGGGAGTGAGCAGTTCTTC.

This chain joins TRBV11-2 and TRBJ1-4; maybe TRBD1 (6 bases). CDR1 is SGHAT and CDR2 is FQNNGV in the germline V gene. V lost 4 bases to trimming and J lost 3 bases, with 12 bases between them. The CDR3 has 15 amino acids. CDR3 sequence reads: CASSSGTQANEKLFF. The CDR3 coding sequence is TGTGCCAGCAGCTCAGGGACACAAGCTAATGAAAAACTGTTTTTT.

The J gene is TRBJ2-1, the V gene TRBV7-3, with 15 positions matching TRBD2. The V and J ends lost 5 bases and 0 bases, in that order; junction bases with no gene match: 11. CDR1 is SGHTA and CDR2 is FQGTGA in the germline V gene. This CDR3 has 20 residues. This CDR3 reads CASSTRSGTSGGFSYNEQFF. In nucleotides, the CDR3 is TGTGCCAGCAGCACCCGTTCCGGGACTAGCGGGGGGTTCTCCTACAATGAGCAGTTCTTC.

The CDR3 coding sequence is TGTGCCAGCAGTTTTCCGGGAATATCAAATGAAAAACTGTTTTTT. It codes for CASSFPGISNEKLFF. This chain links TRBV6-6 with TRBJ1-4; no firm D call. This CDR3 has 15 residues. CDR1 is MNHNY and CDR2 is SVGAGI in the germline V gene (reference sequence). Trimming removed 4 bases at V and 5 bases at J, with 14 bases between.

This rearrangement joins TRBV2 to TRBJ2-7; a possible D gene is TRBD2 (6 bases). Between the trimmed V and J ends, which lost 7 bases and 7 bases, there was a span of 8 bases. Germline CDR1 reads SNHLY; CDR2 reads FYNNEI. This CDR3 has 10 amino acids. CDR3 residues: CASTGGEQYF. CDR3 bases: TGTGCCAGCACCGGAGGGGAGCAGTACTTC.

The gene calls are TRBV19 and TRBJ2-7; 7 nucleotides match TRBD2. In germline, CDR1 is LNHDA, CDR2 SQIVND (reference sequence). V lost 2 bases, J lost 2 bases, and 9 bases stayed unmatched. The CDR3 runs 16 residues. The CDR3 bases are TGTGCCAGTAGTATATGGGGACTACAGGCAACCTACGAGCAGTACTTC. Its protein product is CASSIWGLQATYEQYF.

CDR3 nucleotides: TGTGCCAGCAGCGTAGTAGGGGGGGCAGTAGAGACCCAGTACTTC. Protein: CASSVVGGAVETQYF. The chain uses TRBV9 and TRBJ2-5; possible D gene TRBD2, 7 bases. The CDR3 covers 15 residues. V was pared by 0 bases and J by 4 bases, with 13 bases between. Germline-derived CDR1 and CDR2 are SGDLS and YYNGEE.

This clone has just a few counts. The genes are TRBV5-4 and TRBJ1-1; D is perhaps TRBD1 (6 bases). Trimming took off 0 bases at V and 3 bases at J, with 12 bases between the two ends. Germline CDR1 reads SGHNT; CDR2 reads YYREEE (reference sequence). This CDR3 is 15 amino acids long. DNA of the CDR3: TGTGCCAGCAGCTTGGCACAGGGACATGACACTGAAGCTTTCTTT. Translation: CASSLAQGHDTEAFF. The full variable domain, its missing parts supplied by reference TRBV5-4 and TRBJ1-1, is ETGVTQSPTHLIKTRGQQVTLRCSSQSGHNTVSWYQQALGQGPQFIFQYYREEENGRGNFPPRFSGLQFPNYSSELNVNALELDDSALYLCASSLAQGHDTEAFFGQGTRLTVV.

The chain has TRBV5-4 and TRBJ2-7, with a weak D call TRBD1 (5 bases). V was clipped by 0 bases and J by 9 bases, with 10 bases between them. Per germline, CDR1 SGHNT and CDR2 YYREEE (reference sequence). The CDR3 runs 12 residues. Here the CDR3 DNA reads TGTGCCAGCAGCTTGGGCACAGGCTGGCAGTACTTC. Amino acid sequence: CASSLGTGWQYF.

The chain is built from TRBV5-1 and TRBJ2-5, with TRBD2 identical over 13 bases. After removal of 4 bases from V and 2 bases from J, the junction contained 8 bases not matched to a gene. This CDR3 region has 17 residues. CDR1 SGHRS and CDR2 YFSETQ come from the germline V gene. The CDR3 here is CASSPGLAGKTQETQYF. CDR3 nucleotides: TGCGCCAGCAGCCCGGGACTAGCGGGAAAGACACAAGAGACCCAGTACTTC. Combining the CDR3 with reference TRBV5-1 and TRBJ2-5 gives the whole variable domain KAGVTQTPRYLIKTRGQQVTLSCSPISGHRSVSWYQQTPGQGLQFLFEYFSETQRNKGNFPGRFSGRQFSNSRSEMNVSTLELGDSALYLCASSPGLAGKTQETQYFGPGTRLLVL.

In regard to this clone: One junction end does not reproduce the germline sequence, and a read error may be involved. The chain has TRBV7-7 and TRBJ1-4; no clear D. Germline CDR1 SSHAT, CDR2 FNYEAQ (reference sequence). There are 17 residues in the CDR3. CDR3 sequence: CASSLGVAGSANEKLFF. CDR3 bases: TGTGCTAGCAGCTTAGGCGTCGCAGGATCCGCTAATGAAAAACTGTTTTTT.

The rearrangement uses TRBV25-1 and TRBJ1-2; the match to TRBD1 covers 8 bases. This CDR3 comprises 16 residues. Trimming took 3 bases from V and 3 from J; bases not matched to a gene: 9. In germline, CDR1 is MGHDK, CDR2 SYGVNS. CDR3 nucleotide sequence: TGTGCCAGCAGTGAGGGGGTAGGGACAGGTGACTATGGCTACACCTTC. As protein: CASSEGVGTGDYGYTF.

This sequence joins TRBV6-5 and TRBJ1-2; 8 bases agree with TRBD1. The germline V gene encodes CDR1 MNHEY and CDR2 SVGAGI. This CDR3 is 14 amino acids long. V shed 2 bases, J shed 8 bases, and the junction held 7 bases outside the gene matches. The CDR3 loop is CASSYTPGGEGYTF. The CDR3 region has the DNA TGTGCCAGCAGTTACACACCAGGGGGCGAGGGCTACACCTTC.

CDR3 protein: CASSLRRGDGTGELFF. The CDR3 nucleotides read TGTGCCAGCAGTTTACGGCGGGGAGATGGCACCGGGGAGCTGTTTTTT. This sequence joins TRBV27 and TRBJ2-2; TRBD2 is a possible D gene (6 bases). The ends were cut back, 2 bases at V and 4 bases at J, with 14 bases in the middle. The CDR3 loop spans 16 amino acids. Germline CDR1 and CDR2: MNHEY and SMNVEV (reference sequence).

The chain is built from TRBV2 and TRBJ1-3; the match to TRBD1 covers 7 bases. V trimming: 6 bases; J trimming: 0 bases; junction bases outside the gene matches: 11. The CDR3 spans 17 residues. Germline-derived CDR1 and CDR2 are SNHLY and FYNNEI. The CDR3 nucleotides are TGTGCCAGCAGGGGGACAGATAGTAACCTCTCTGGAAACACCATATATTTT. Residues: CASRGTDSNLSGNTIYF. The variable domain in full, with the rest retrieved from reference TRBV2 and TRBJ1-3, is EPEVTQTPSHQVTQMGQEVILRCVPISNHLYFYWYRQILGQKVEFLVSFYNNEISEKSEIFDDQFSVERPDGSNFTLKIRSTKLEDSAMYFCASRGTDSNLSGNTIYFGEGSWLTVV.

J is TRBJ1-5 and V is TRBV6-5; D is uncertain. The CDR3 totals 13 residues. Trimming left V 6 bases short and J 5 bases short, with 11 bases between. CDR1 and CDR2 (germline): MNHEY, SVGAGI. CDR3 protein: CASSLDGDQPQHF. The CDR3 bases are TGTGCCAGCAGCCTGGACGGGGATCAGCCCCAGCATTTT.

The V call is TRBV7-9, the J call TRBJ2-1, with 9 bases aligning to TRBD1. CDR1 and CDR2 from the germline V gene are SEHNR and FQNEAQ (reference sequence). V lost 2 bases and J lost 4; bases outside the gene matches: 15. The CDR3 extends over 19 amino acids. The CDR3 region has the DNA TGTGCCAGCAGCTTAAGCGCCGGGACAGGGAATGAGACTTACAATGAGCAGTTCTTC. Translation: CASSLSAGTGNETYNEQFF.

The chain couples TRBV7-2 to TRBJ1-1; D ambiguous. V was pared by 2 bases and J by 12 bases, with 19 bases between. CDR1 is SGHTA and CDR2 is FQGNSA in the germline V gene. The CDR3 is 14 amino acids. CDR3 residues: CASSLRQFGVETFF. CDR3 sequence (DNA): TGTGCCAGCAGCTTACGCCAATTCGGTGTAGAGACTTTCTTT.

The chain links TRBV27 to TRBJ1-6; TRBD1 aligns across 9 bases. The CDR3 length is 15 residues. The J segment lost 7 bases and the V segment lost 4 bases, leaving 5 bases of the junction unmatched. Looked up from germline, CDR1 is MNHEY and CDR2 is SMNVEV (reference sequence). CDR3 DNA: TGTGCCAGCAGTTCCCCCGGGACAGGGAATTCACCCCTCCACTTT. Protein sequence: CASSSPGTGNSPLHF.

This chain links TRBV9 with TRBJ1-4; no firm D call. V gave up 0 bases and J gave up 0 bases, with 15 bases separating them. This CDR3 contains 18 residues. Germline V gives CDR1 SGDLS, CDR2 YYNGEE. The CDR3 nucleotides read TGTGCCAGCAGCGTAGTAGCCGAGTCTGCCGCAACTAATGAAAAACTGTTTTTT. This translates into CASSVVAESAATNEKLFF.